This T cell receptor beta chain stems from a study of blood T cell repertoires in COVID-19. Germline V gene data show CDR1 as LNHNV and CDR2 as YYDKDF (reference sequence). With 5 bases removed from V and 5 bases from J, the gap between germline ends came to 24 bases. This CDR3 contains 17 residues. Assay: immunoSEQ multiplex PCR; the TCRdb copy retains only in-frame clones and omits some. The data contain approximately 60,000 clones, 83% of them singletons. The TCR originated in a human donor in a cohort sampled during active COVID-19. The sequencing input was peripheral blood. The rearrangement uses TRBV15 and TRBJ1-2; D remains ambiguous. This CDR3 is CATSPPLGPSEPYGYTF. CDR3 bases: TGTGCCACCAGCCCCCCTTTGGGCCCGTCCGAGCCATATGGCTACACCTTC.